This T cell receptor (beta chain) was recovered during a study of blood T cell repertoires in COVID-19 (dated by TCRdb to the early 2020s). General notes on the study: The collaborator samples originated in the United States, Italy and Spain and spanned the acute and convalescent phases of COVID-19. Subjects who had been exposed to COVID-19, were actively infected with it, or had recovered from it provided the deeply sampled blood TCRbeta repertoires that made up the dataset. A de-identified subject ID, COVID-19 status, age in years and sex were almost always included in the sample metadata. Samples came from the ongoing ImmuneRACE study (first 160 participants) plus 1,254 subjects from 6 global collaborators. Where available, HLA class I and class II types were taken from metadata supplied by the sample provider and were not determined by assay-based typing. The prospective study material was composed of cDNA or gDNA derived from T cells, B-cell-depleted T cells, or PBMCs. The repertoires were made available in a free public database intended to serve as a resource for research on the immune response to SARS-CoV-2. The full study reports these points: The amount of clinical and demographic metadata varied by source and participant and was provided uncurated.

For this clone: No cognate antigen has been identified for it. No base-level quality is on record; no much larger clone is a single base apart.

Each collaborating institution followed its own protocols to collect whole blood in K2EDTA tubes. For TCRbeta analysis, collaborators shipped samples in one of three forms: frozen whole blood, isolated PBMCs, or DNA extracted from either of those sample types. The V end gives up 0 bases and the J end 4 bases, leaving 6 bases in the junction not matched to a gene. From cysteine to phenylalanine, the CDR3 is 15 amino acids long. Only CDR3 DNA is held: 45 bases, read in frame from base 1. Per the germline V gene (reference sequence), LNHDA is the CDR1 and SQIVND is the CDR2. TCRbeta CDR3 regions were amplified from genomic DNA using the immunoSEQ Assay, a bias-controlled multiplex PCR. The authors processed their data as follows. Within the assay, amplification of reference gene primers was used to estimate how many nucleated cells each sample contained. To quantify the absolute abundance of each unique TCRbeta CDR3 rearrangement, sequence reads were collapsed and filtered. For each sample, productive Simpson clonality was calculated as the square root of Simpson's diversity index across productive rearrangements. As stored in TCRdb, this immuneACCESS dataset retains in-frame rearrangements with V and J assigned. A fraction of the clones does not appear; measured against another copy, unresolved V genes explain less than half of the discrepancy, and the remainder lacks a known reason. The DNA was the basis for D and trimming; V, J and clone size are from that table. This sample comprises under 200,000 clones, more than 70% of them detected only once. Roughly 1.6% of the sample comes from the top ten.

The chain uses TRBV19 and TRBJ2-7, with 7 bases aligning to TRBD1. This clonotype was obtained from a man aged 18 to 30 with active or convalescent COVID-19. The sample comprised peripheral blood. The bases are TGTGCCAGTAGTATAGATAGATCGGGACAGTACGAGCAGTACTTC. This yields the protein CASSIDRSGQYEQYF.